A selection of T cell receptor beta chains follows, all from one sample in a study of T cell responses to AZD1222 COVID-19 vaccine. Libraries were prepared by immunoSEQ multiplex PCR; TCRdb keeps only in-frame clonotypes and omits some of them. Seen here are over 120,000 clones, nearly 95% observed once, and the top ten hold under 6.5%. Sequencing used peripheral blood, obtained on day 0 of AZD1222 vaccination. The receptors come from an adult in good health. The CDR3 runs from the conserved cysteine through the conserved F or W. The order of the fields is clone size, V gene, J gene, CDR3 protein. Not every row has a clone size; where given, it reads once, few, many or a size class.

>NA|TRBV2|TRBJ1-1
CASSRNREGSEAFF
>NA|TRBV2|TRBJ2-7
CASSLAGGTLYEQYF
>NA|TRBV3-1/TRBV3-2|TRBJ1-2
CASSQDPSTRGYTF
>NA|TRBV5-4|TRBJ2-7
CASSLASEGEQYF
>NA|TRBV18|TRBJ2-2
CASSPLGNTGELFF
>once|TRBV18|TRBJ1-1
CASSPLWGGGGTEAFF
>NA|TRBV28|TRBJ2-3
CASSIYTDTQYF
>NA|TRBV7-9|TRBJ1-1
CASSFNGNTEAFF
>once|TRBV6-5|TRBJ2-7
CASSYYGSYEQYF
>few|TRBV19|TRBJ2-7
CASSIRWTGNPYEQYF
>few|TRBV7-9|TRBJ1-4
CASSLVGTENEKLFF
>few|TRBV12-3/TRBV12-4|TRBJ2-5
CASSLGETQYF
>NA|TRBV6-5|TRBJ1-2
CASSYSIGEDYGYTF
>NA|TRBV3-1/TRBV3-2|TRBJ2-2
CASSHRLGTGELFF
>NA|TRBV18|TRBJ1-2
CASSQGQGRIYGYTF
>NA|TRBV28|TRBJ1-2
CASSPRGYGYTF
>NA|TRBV19|TRBJ2-1
CASSIGEEEASNEQFF
>NA|TRBV7-2|TRBJ2-7
CASSHRLAGPSPQQYF
>NA|TRBV6-5|TRBJ2-7
CASSYSVTRSYEQYF
>NA|TRBV5-4|TRBJ1-1
CASSPGQGVRDTEAFF
>NA|TRBV3-1/TRBV3-2|TRBJ2-3
CASSPLAGVDTQYF
>NA|TRBV19|TRBJ1-6
CASRQGRGNSPLHF
>NA|TRBV30|TRBJ1-2
CAETGPGYGYTF
>NA|TRBV6-5|TRBJ2-1
CASSTIAGADQFF